A single sample gave rise to the 17 T cell receptor beta chains below, sequenced in a study of control samples from healthy donors and cancer patients. The repertoire was sequenced with immunoSEQ multiplex PCR; TCRdb's copy has only in-frame clones and lacks some. This sample has about 120,000 clones, with almost 95% found just once. The source material was PBMCs. The receptors originated from a man older than 75 with head and neck cancer.

The chain is built from TRBV21-1 and TRBJ1-2. TRBV21-1 is recorded as a pseudogene. The CDR3 loop spans 16 amino acids. CDR3 amino acids: CASRAPLKGVKEGYTF. CDR3 nucleotide sequence: TGTGCCAGCAGGGCCCCGCTAAAGGGAGTGAAGGAAGGCTACACCTTC.

The chain recombines TRBV6-5 with TRBJ2-3, with TRBD2 identical over 9 bases. The CDR3 runs to 13 residues. Germline CDR1 MNHEY, CDR2 SVGAGI. CDR3 in DNA: TGTGCTTCGAGCGGGGGGCGGGGAGATACGCAGTATTTT. Translating gives CASSGGRGDTQYF.

With respect to this clone: An end of the junction does not agree with germline; a read error may underlie this. The J gene is TRBJ2-5, the V gene TRBV5-1; D remains unclear. This CDR3 spans 13 amino acids. Looked up from germline, CDR1 is SGHRS and CDR2 is YFSETQ. In nucleotides, the CDR3 is TGCGCCGGCAGCTCCCAGTCCCAAGAGACCCAGTACTTC. Translation: CAGSSQSQETQYF.

CDR3 bases: TGTGCCACCAGCCCTAGCGGGAGGAGCACAGATACGCAGTATTTT. Translation gives CATSPSGRSTDTQYF. The chain links TRBV15 to TRBJ2-3, with 11 bases aligning to TRBD2. This CDR3 comprises 15 residues. The trim removed 5 bases at V and 0 bases at J, leaving 1 base unmatched. The germline V gene encodes CDR1 LNHNV and CDR2 YYDKDF (reference sequence).

V is TRBV12-5 and J is TRBJ2-5; 8 bases are a match to TRBD1. The germline V gene encodes CDR1 LGHNT and CDR2 FRNRAP. The CDR3 sequence is 15 residues long. Trimming cost V 0 bases and J 4 bases; bases outside gene matches: 4. CDR3 nucleotide sequence: TGTGCTAGTGGTTTGGTTTCAGGGGGCCGAGAGACCCAGTACTTC. It yields the protein CASGLVSGGRETQYF.

V gene TRBV29-1 combines with J gene TRBJ2-1; possible D gene TRBD2, 6 bases. The CDR3 length is 11 residues. V lost 8 bases and J lost 10, with 15 bases in between. Germline values: CDR1 SQVTM, CDR2 ANQGSEA. DNA for the CDR3: TGCAGCTTTAGGACGGGGAGGGAGCAGTTCTTC. Translation: CSFRTGREQFF.

The chain combines TRBV25-1 with TRBJ1-3, with 7 bases lining up with TRBD1. Germline CDR1 reads MGHDK; CDR2 reads SYGVNS. The length of the CDR3 is 17 residues. The ends lost 5 bases at V and 0 bases at J; junction bases unmatched: 10. This CDR3 is CASSKNRGPSSGNTIYF. The CDR3 DNA reads TGTGCCAGCAGTAAAAACAGGGGCCCAAGCTCTGGAAACACCATATATTTT.

The chain uses TRBV5-1 and TRBJ1-1, with D possibly TRBD1 on 6 matching bases. The CDR3 has 15 residues. Trimming pared 7 bases from V and 1 base from J, leaving 17 bases between. Looked up from germline, CDR1 is SGHRS and CDR2 is YFSETQ. CDR3 DNA: TGCGCCAGCTTCCCGCTAGGACAGACGAACACTGAAGCTTTCTTT. Amino acids: CASFPLGQTNTEAFF.

The rearrangement links TRBV27 to TRBJ1-2, with 11 nucleotides matching TRBD1. In germline, CDR1 is MNHEY, CDR2 SMNVEV (reference sequence). This CDR3 comprises 15 residues. V was pared by 3 bases and J by 1 base, with 1 base of the junction left unmatched. CDR3 protein: CASSFGTGGNYGYTF. The CDR3 DNA is TGTGCCAGCAGTTTTGGGACAGGGGGTAACTATGGCTACACCTTC.

The chain carries TRBV9 and TRBJ1-2; unclear D gene. The CDR3 is 16 residues long. Germline V gene lookup returns CDR1 SGDLS and CDR2 YYNGEE. V shed 4 bases and J shed 5 bases, with 21 bases lying between them. CDR3 sequence (DNA): TGTGCCAGCAGCCCCGAACTGGGTGGGGTGGGGTATGGCTACACCTTC. Protein: CASSPELGGVGYGYTF. The full variable domain, in which reference TRBV9 and TRBJ1-2 provide the parts outside the CDR3, is DSGVTQTPKHLITATGQRVTLRCSPRSGDLSVYWYQQSLDQGLQFLIQYYNGEERAKGNILERFSAQQFPDLHSELNLSSLELGDSALYFCASSPELGGVGYGYTFGSGTRLTVV.

This clone was observed a handful of times. The V call is TRBV29-1, the J call TRBJ2-7; 11 positions agree with TRBD1. This CDR3 spans 13 amino acids. CDR1 is SQVTM and CDR2 is ANQGSEA in the germline V gene. V dropped 6 bases and J dropped 4; count of bases not matched to a gene: 5. The CDR3 protein is CSVRTGGGYEQYF. The CDR3 nucleotides read TGCAGCGTCCGGACAGGGGGCGGGTACGAGCAGTACTTC.

This rearrangement joins TRBV12-5 to TRBJ2-3; 10 nucleotides match TRBD1. The CDR3 spans 16 residues. CDR1 and CDR2 (germline): LGHNT, FRNRAP. The trim removed 1 base at V and 3 bases at J, leaving 4 bases unmatched. Here the CDR3 reads CASGLGTGGGTDTQYF. The CDR3 nucleotides are TGTGCTAGTGGTTTGGGGACAGGGGGGGGAACAGATACGCAGTATTTT.

This chain links TRBV3-1 (or the pseudogene TRBV3-2) with TRBJ1-3, with a weak D call TRBD1 (5 bases). Germline V gene sequence: CDR1 LGHDT, CDR2 YNNKEL (reference sequence). V was shortened by 1 base and J by 2 bases, with 6 bases between the two germline ends. The CDR3 contains 14 residues. CDR3 residues: CASSQVRAGNTIYF. The CDR3 nucleotides are TGTGCCAGCAGCCAAGTCAGGGCTGGAAACACCATATATTTT.

The chain uses TRBV7-9 and TRBJ2-5; possible D gene TRBD2, 7 bases. Trimming shortened V by 4 bases and J by 4 bases, and 10 bases separated the two germline ends. The length of the CDR3 is 13 residues. Germline V CDR1 and CDR2: SEHNR, FQNEAQ (reference sequence). As DNA, the CDR3 is TGTGCCAGCAGCTCGGGGGGCGGAGAGACCCAGTACTTC. This encodes CASSSGGGETQYF. The whole variable domain, filled in from reference TRBV7-9 and TRBJ2-5, reads DTGVSQNPRHKITKRGQNVTFRCDPISEHNRLYWYRQTLGQGPEFLTYFQNEAQLEKSRLLSDRFSAERPKGSFSTLEIQRTEQGDSAMYLCASSSGGGETQYFGPGTRLLVL.

This chain links TRBV3-1 (or the pseudogene TRBV3-2) with TRBJ1-6; D is possibly TRBD1 (6 bases). With 1 base removed from V and 7 bases from J, the gap between germline ends came to 11 bases. The CDR3 runs 15 residues. Germline CDR1 LGHDT, CDR2 YNNKEL (reference sequence). CDR3: CASSQGRGKNSPLHF. The CDR3 coding sequence is TGTGCCAGCAGCCAAGGGAGGGGGAAGAATTCACCCCTCCACTTT.

The chain employs TRBV19 and TRBJ2-7; D not certain. Looked up from germline, CDR1 is LNHDA and CDR2 is SQIVND (reference sequence). CDR3 length: 14 amino acids. Trimming left V 4 bases short and J 4 bases short, with 14 bases between. DNA of the CDR3: TGTGCCAGTAGTACCGCCGGTCACGGGTACGAGCAGTACTTC. Translating gives CASSTAGHGYEQYF. The full variable domain, rest sourced from reference TRBV19 and TRBJ2-7, is DGGITQSPKYLFRKEGQNVTLSCEQNLNHDAMYWYRQDPGQGLRLIYYSQIVNDFQKGDIAEGYSVSREKKESFPLTVTSAQKNPTAFYLCASSTAGHGYEQYFGPGTRLTVT.

This clone occurred once. The CDR3 sequence: CASSKGTGPCQPQHF. CDR3 bases: TGTGCCAGCAGCAAAGGGACAGGGCCATGTCAGCCCCAGCATTTT. V is TRBV21-1 and J is TRBJ1-5; whether TRBD1, the table's D call, matches the DNA was not checked. TRBV21-1 has pseudogene status. The CDR3 has 15 amino acids.